This T cell receptor beta chain was recorded in a study of a mutant IDH1 vaccine in newly diagnosed glioma. Using immunoSEQ multiplex PCR, the repertoire was profiled, and TCRdb retains in-frame clones only, with some absent. This sample has some 50,000 clones; around 86% occur once, and the top ten carry roughly 2.4%. V was clipped by 5 bases and J by 1 base, with 11 bases between them. The CDR3 length is 14 residues. Germline CDR1 reads MNHEY; CDR2 reads SMNVEV (reference sequence). Time point defined: baseline, week 1 (first vaccination visit). The treatment: pre-vaccination baseline after standard-of-care therapy.

This specimen was PBMCs, taken from a glioma patient treated with radiotherapy, temozolomide or both. The rearrangement joins TRBV27 to TRBJ1-2; no definite D call. This TCR was sampled from a man in his forties with glioma. The CDR3 coding sequence is TGTGCCAGCAGTGTAGCATCGTATAACTATGGCTACACCTTC. Translated, it gives CASSVASYNYGYTF.